Below, 17 T cell receptor beta chains from the same sample are listed, as sequenced in a study of regulatory T cells in long-lasting Graves disease. The time point is: persistent/refractory GD, antithyroid drugs over 5 years with positive TRAb. RNA from PBMCs was the source of the TCR library. Library construction for TCR beta used iRepertoire HTBI primers and Arm-PCR of CDR3 regions. Each CDR3 protein is one row after TCRdb ran MiXCR on the multiplex PCR reads. The sample yields over 450,000 distinct CDR3 sequences, 20% to 25% seen once. The source material was peripheral blood mononuclear cells (PBMCs), sampled when the disease was refractory, from a patient treated with antithyroid drugs. These receptors were taken from a female donor with Graves disease.

V gene TRBV29-1 combines with J gene TRBJ1-1; D remains unclear. The V end was cut by 7 bases, the J end by 6 bases, with 27 bases between. CDR3 length equals 16 residues. Germline CDR1 and CDR2: SQVTM and ANQGSEA. The CDR3 DNA is TGCAGCGCTGGGTCTTTAGGTTGGGCAGACTCCGCTGAAGCTTTCTTT. This gives the protein CSAGSLGWADSAEAFF.

This clonotype has more than one count but fewer than ten. The CDR3: CASSRKDLGTGELFF. CDR3 in DNA: TGTGCCAGTAGTAGGAAGGACCTAGGGACCGGGGAGCTGTTTTTT. This chain links TRBV19 with TRBJ2-2; D gene uncertain. CDR3 size: 15 residues. V lost 4 bases, J lost 5 bases, and 14 bases lay in between. Germline V CDR1 and CDR2: LNHDA, SQIVND (reference sequence).

This clonotype appeared a few times. The chain combines TRBV7-9 with TRBJ2-2, with TRBD1 as a possible D gene (6 bases). The V end lost 6 bases, the J end lost 4 bases, and 18 bases lay between the germline ends. The CDR3 consists of 16 residues. The germline CDR1 and CDR2 sequences are SEHNR and FQNEAQ (reference sequence). The chain's CDR3 is CASRPKATGSTGELFF. Here the CDR3 DNA reads TGTGCCAGCAGGCCCAAGGCCACAGGGTCCACCGGGGAGCTGTTTTTT.

Many counts were recorded for this clonotype. The chain joins TRBV12-3 or TRBV12-4 to TRBJ2-7, with a possible D match to TRBD1 (7 bases). CDR3 size: 14 residues. The V end was cut by 3 bases, the J end by 4 bases, with 13 bases between. Here the CDR3 reads CASSFGGGAYEQYF. The DNA of the CDR3 is TGTGCCAGCAGTTTTGGAGGGGGCGCTTACGAGCAGTACTTC.

This chain's CDR3 is CASSIPGRRSEETQYF. CDR3 coding DNA: TGTGCCAGCAGCATCCCCGGTCGACGGTCGGAAGAGACCCAGTACTTC. This rearrangement joins TRBV7-9 to TRBJ2-5, with D hard to call. The CDR3 has 16 amino acids. Trimming left V 5 bases short and J 3 bases short, with 19 bases between. Per germline, CDR1 SEHNR and CDR2 FQNEAQ (reference sequence).

This clonotype was counted at least ten times. This chain connects TRBV6-1 to TRBJ2-7; possibly TRBD1 for D (5 bases). Germline-derived CDR1 and CDR2 are MNHNS and SASEGT. The CDR3 loop spans 15 amino acids. V was pared by 7 bases and J by 6 bases, with 22 bases between. The CDR3 is CASTSGPRSTSEQYF. The CDR3 DNA follows: TGTGCCAGCACCTCAGGGCCCCGATCGACGAGCGAGCAGTACTTC.

This clonotype has a count of ten or more. The chain recombines TRBV6-2 or TRBV6-3 with TRBJ1-5; D is ambiguous. V was pared by 4 bases and J by 3 bases, with 19 bases between. Looked up from germline, CDR1 is MNHEY and CDR2 is SVGEGT. The CDR3 contains 17 residues. The CDR3, as DNA: TGTGCCAGCAGTTTAGGTCAAGGCCCGACCAACAATCAGCCCCAGCATTTT. Translated, it gives CASSLGQGPTNNQPQHF.

The chain combines TRBV6-2 or TRBV6-3 with TRBJ2-2; D may be TRBD1 or TRBD2 (6 bases each). V lost 6 bases and J lost 7, with 18 bases in between. This CDR3 contains 15 residues. Germline CDR1 reads MNHEY; CDR2 reads SVGEGT. DNA for the CDR3: TGTGCCAGCAGCACCTCGTGGGGGCGGGACGGGGAGCTGTTTTTT. Protein product: CASSTSWGRDGELFF.

This clonotype came up a few times. The J gene is TRBJ2-7, the V gene TRBV20-1; 8 nucleotides line up with TRBD1. The CDR3 consists of 15 residues. Germline CDR1 reads DFQATT; CDR2 reads SNEGSKA (reference sequence). The trim removed 3 bases at V and 2 bases at J, leaving 9 bases unmatched. Here the CDR3 reads CSASSRTGLTYEQYF. The CDR3 region has the DNA TGCAGTGCTAGCTCCAGGACAGGGTTAACCTACGAGCAGTACTTC.

The V call is TRBV28, the J call TRBJ2-2; 8 nucleotides line up with TRBD2. The V gene end was trimmed by 5 bases and the J gene end by 0 bases; junction bases not matched to a gene: 14. Germline assignment: CDR1 MDHEN and CDR2 SYDVKM. The CDR3 has 19 residues. The CDR3 DNA sequence: TGTGCCAGCAGTCCCCGGGGTAGCGGGATAAGTCCGAACACCGGGGAGCTGTTTTTT. It translates to CASSPRGSGISPNTGELFF.

In this sample, this clonotype turned up many times. The chain couples TRBV28 to TRBJ1-4; 7 nucleotides line up with TRBD1. J gave up 5 bases and V 4 bases, and 4 bases lay outside the gene matches. The CDR3 runs to 14 residues. Germline CDR1 is MDHEN and CDR2 is SYDVKM. Here the CDR3 reads CASSSRGSNEKLFF. The CDR3 nucleotides are TGTGCCAGCAGTTCCAGGGGGAGCAATGAAAAACTGTTTTTT.

There are many counts of this clonotype. The chain couples TRBV30 to TRBJ1-1; D is ambiguous. The CDR3 loop spans 11 amino acids. Trimming pared 3 bases from V and 6 bases from J, leaving 8 bases between. Germline V gene data show CDR1 as GTSNPN and CDR2 as SVGIG (reference sequence). CDR3 sequence (DNA): TGTGCCTGGAGCAACGGCCCTGAAGCTTTCTTT. This sequence encodes CAWSNGPEAFF.

Comment on this clonotype: Given a much more abundant clone one base away, this may be a read error. The V gene is TRBV29-1, the J gene TRBJ2-7, with no clear D. The CDR3 spans 12 residues. Germline V gene data show CDR1 as SQVTM and CDR2 as ANQGSEA. DNA of the CDR3: TGCAGCGTTGGAGCTAACTCCTACGGGCAGTACTTC. Amino acid sequence: CSVGANSYGQYF.

This clonotype was counted a few times. V and J are TRBV7-6 and TRBJ1-4; D possibly corresponds to TRBD1 (5 bases). V dropped 5 bases and J dropped 3 bases, with 22 bases sitting between them. Germline V gene lookup returns CDR1 SGHVS and CDR2 FNYEAQ. The CDR3 sequence is 18 residues long. The CDR3 spells CASSLRGRVEVANEKLFF. DNA for the CDR3: TGTGCCAGCAGCCTTCGAGGCAGGGTTGAGGTTGCTAATGAAAAACTGTTTTTT.

In its sample, this clonotype was seen many times. The V and J genes are TRBV28 and TRBJ2-7, with D hard to call. The CDR3 consists of 13 residues. Germline V gives CDR1 MDHEN, CDR2 SYDVKM. The ends were cut back, 3 bases at V and 0 bases at J, with 6 bases in the middle. The CDR3, as DNA: TGTGCCAGCAGTTTTAGCACCTCCTACGAGCAGTACTTC. It specifies CASSFSTSYEQYF.

This clonotype turned up a few times. V and J are TRBV10-3 and TRBJ2-5; no clear D. The CDR3 contains 13 residues. The germline CDR1 and CDR2 sequences are ENHRY and SYGVKD. V gave up 2 bases and J gave up 2 bases, with 6 bases separating them. CDR3 sequence: CAISETWQETQYF. CDR3 nucleotides: TGTGCCATCAGTGAGACTTGGCAAGAGACCCAGTACTTC.

This clonotype was counted a few times. CDR3 in amino acids: CASRPATTANYGYTF. For the CDR3, the DNA is TGTGCCAGCAGACCCGCCACGACAGCCAACTATGGCTACACCTTC. This sequence joins TRBV7-9 and TRBJ1-2, with D perhaps matching TRBD1 (5 bases). Germline CDR1 is SEHNR and CDR2 is FQNEAQ (reference sequence). The germline V and J ends were trimmed by 6 bases and 2 bases, with 16 bases remaining between them. This CDR3 has 15 amino acids.